One and the same sample provided the 16 T cell receptor beta chains below, sequenced in a study of T cell changes during pregnancy in multiple sclerosis. Data came from immunoSEQ multiplex PCR; TCRdb stores just in-frame clones and leaves some out. The table includes about 77,000 clones, approximately 90% detected once. The sequenced sample was peripheral blood, obtained before pregnancy. The receptors stem from a female donor with multiple sclerosis, enrolled in a pregnancy study.

The chain carries TRBV21-1 and TRBJ2-4; the D call TRBD1 from the table was never checked on the DNA. TRBV21-1 is termed a pseudogene. This CDR3 contains 19 residues. CDR3 DNA sequence: TGTGCCAGCAGACCCCTGGGGACAGTCGAAGGAGTAGCCAAAAACATTCAGTACTTC. Amino acids: CASRPLGTVEGVAKNIQYF.

V gene TRBV4-1 combines with J gene TRBJ2-7; TRBD1 is a possible D gene (6 bases). The germline V gene encodes CDR1 MGHRA and CDR2 YSYEKL. Trimming stripped 5 bases from V and 5 bases from J, with 22 bases between. This CDR3 spans 16 amino acids. CDR3 protein: CASSESPGQSRDEQYF. In DNA, the CDR3 is TGCGCCAGCAGCGAAAGCCCCGGACAGTCGCGGGACGAGCAGTACTTC.

V gene TRBV5-6 combines with J gene TRBJ1-1; D uncertain. Trimming stripped 4 bases from V and 6 bases from J, with 10 bases between. Germline values: CDR1 SGHDT, CDR2 YYEEEE. This CDR3 has 12 residues. The CDR3, as DNA: TGTGCCAGCAGCGCCCTTGGCCCTGAAGCTTTCTTT. Its protein is CASSALGPEAFF.

The rearrangement joins TRBV5-1 to TRBJ2-3; 9 bases line up with TRBD2. Germline trimming cut 5 bases from V and 4 bases from J; bases unmatched to any gene: 8. Germline V gives CDR1 SGHRS, CDR2 YFSETQ. This CDR3 comprises 15 residues. CDR3 bases: TGCGCCAGCAGGTATTCAAGCGGGGGGCCAGATACGCAGTATTTT. Protein: CASRYSSGGPDTQYF. The entire variable domain, with the rest obtained from reference TRBV5-1 and TRBJ2-3, is as follows: KAGVTQTPRYLIKTRGQQVTLSCSPISGHRSVSWYQQTPGQGLQFLFEYFSETQRNKGNFPGRFSGRQFSNSRSEMNVSTLELGDSALYLCASRYSSGGPDTQYFGPGTRLTVL.

The chain recombines TRBV5-1 with TRBJ2-3; 11 nucleotides agree with TRBD2. CDR1 and CDR2 (germline): SGHRS, YFSETQ. The CDR3 is made up of 14 amino acids. The V and J ends lost 4 bases and 5 bases, in that order; junction bases with no gene match: 3. The CDR3 spells CASSPGTSGDTQYF. The CDR3, as DNA: TGCGCCAGCAGCCCCGGGACTAGCGGAGATACGCAGTATTTT.

This chain joins TRBV18 and TRBJ2-7; perhaps TRBD1 as D (6 bases). Germline assignment: CDR1 KGHSH and CDR2 LQKENI. This CDR3 spans 15 amino acids. Deletions cut 3 bases from V and 6 bases from J, with 18 bases between. CDR3 nucleotide sequence: TGTGCCAGCTCACCGCCCGCAGGGGCCTCCGTCGAGCAGTACTTC. This translates into CASSPPAGASVEQYF.

The chain combines TRBV9 with TRBJ2-5; 9 positions match TRBD2. The trim removed 4 bases at V and 4 bases at J, leaving 5 bases unmatched. Germline values: CDR1 SGDLS, CDR2 YYNGEE. The CDR3 is 14 residues long. The CDR3 DNA sequence: TGTGCCAGCAGCCCTCGGACTAGCGCAGAGACCCAGTACTTC. Its protein product is CASSPRTSAETQYF.

This clone has only one observation. This chain connects TRBV2 to TRBJ2-5; TRBD2 matches at 10 bases. CDR3 length: 15 residues. CDR1 SNHLY and CDR2 FYNNEI come from the germline V gene. Trimming at V came to 7 bases and at J to 2 bases, leaving 7 bases not matched to a gene. The CDR3 loop is CASTQRGGLQETQYF. CDR3 coding DNA: TGTGCCAGCACCCAGCGGGGGGGACTTCAAGAGACCCAGTACTTC.

The chain combines TRBV5-1 with TRBJ1-1; D unclear. CDR1 SGHRS and CDR2 YFSETQ come from the germline V gene. The CDR3 has 15 amino acids. The ends were cut back, 4 bases at V and 5 bases at J, with 18 bases in the middle. CDR3 region: CASSPAGLWLTEAFF. The CDR3 coding sequence is TGCGCCAGCAGCCCTGCTGGGCTTTGGCTGACTGAAGCTTTCTTT.

The chain joins TRBV6-5 to TRBJ1-5; no clear D. V dropped 8 bases and J dropped 5 bases, with 10 bases sitting between them. Germline assignment: CDR1 MNHEY and CDR2 SVGAGI. There are 12 residues in the CDR3. The CDR3 DNA sequence: TGTGCCAGCGGCAGGTCGTATCAGCCCCAGCATTTT. It codes for CASGRSYQPQHF.

The chain joins TRBV19 to TRBJ2-7; 10 bases are a match to TRBD1. From germline, CDR1 is LNHDA and CDR2 SQIVND (reference sequence). J was trimmed by 0 bases and V by 7 bases; bases with no gene match: 6. The CDR3 runs 15 residues. CDR3 region: CASTSTGGSSYEQYF. The CDR3 DNA reads TGTGCCAGTACCTCGACAGGGGGCAGCTCCTACGAGCAGTACTTC.

The chain carries TRBV4-1 and TRBJ1-6; D gene uncertain. Germline assignment: CDR1 MGHRA and CDR2 YSYEKL. Between the trimmed V and J ends, which lost 1 base and 6 bases, there was a span of 13 bases. This CDR3 contains 16 residues. The CDR3 sequence is CASSQAEHVFNSPLHF. Here the CDR3 DNA reads TGCGCCAGCAGCCAAGCTGAACACGTCTTTAATTCACCCCTCCACTTT.

This rearrangement joins TRBV5-1 to TRBJ1-1; D not certain. V lost 0 bases and J lost 7, with 10 bases in between. The CDR3 loop spans 13 amino acids. Germline CDR1 SGHRS, CDR2 YFSETQ. The CDR3 coding sequence is TGCGCCAGCAGCTTGGACGTTGAGGGTGAAGCTTTCTTT. Translating gives CASSLDVEGEAFF.

CDR3 sequence reads: CASSLDRGGEAFF. The CDR3 coding sequence is TGCGCCAGCAGCCTCGACAGGGGCGGTGAAGCTTTCTTT. This chain connects TRBV4-3 to TRBJ1-1; TRBD1 matches 8 bases. The CDR3 runs 13 residues. Germline values: CDR1 LGHNA, CDR2 YSLEER. V lost 4 bases and J lost 7; bases outside the gene matches: 5.

This sequence joins TRBV19 and TRBJ1-5; 9 bases align to TRBD1. Germline assignment: CDR1 LNHDA and CDR2 SQIVND (reference sequence). V dropped 6 bases and J dropped 3; count of bases not matched to a gene: 6. This CDR3 region has 15 residues. CDR3 protein: CASRGHRGPNQPQHF. DNA of the CDR3: TGTGCCAGTAGGGGACACAGGGGGCCCAATCAGCCCCAGCATTTT.

The CDR3 is CASSSGDHRGREKLFF. DNA of the CDR3: TGTGCCAGCAGTTCCGGGGATCACCGGGGTAGAGAAAAACTGTTTTTT. The J gene is TRBJ1-4, the V gene TRBV28; D not certain. CDR3 length equals 16 residues. Germline V gene lookup returns CDR1 MDHEN and CDR2 SYDVKM. Trimming removed 4 bases from V and 8 bases from J, with 20 bases in between.